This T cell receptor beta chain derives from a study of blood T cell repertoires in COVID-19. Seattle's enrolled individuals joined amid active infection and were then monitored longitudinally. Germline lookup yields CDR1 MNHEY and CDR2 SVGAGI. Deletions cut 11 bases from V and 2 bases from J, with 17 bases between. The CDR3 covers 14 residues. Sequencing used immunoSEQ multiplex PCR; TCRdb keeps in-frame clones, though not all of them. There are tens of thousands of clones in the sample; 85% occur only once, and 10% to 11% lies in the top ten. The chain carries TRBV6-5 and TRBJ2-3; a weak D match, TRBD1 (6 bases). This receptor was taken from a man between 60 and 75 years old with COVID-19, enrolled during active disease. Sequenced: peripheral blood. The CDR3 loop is CACSTGQPTDTQYF. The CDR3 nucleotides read TGTGCCTGTTCAACCGGACAGCCCACAGATACGCAGTATTTT.